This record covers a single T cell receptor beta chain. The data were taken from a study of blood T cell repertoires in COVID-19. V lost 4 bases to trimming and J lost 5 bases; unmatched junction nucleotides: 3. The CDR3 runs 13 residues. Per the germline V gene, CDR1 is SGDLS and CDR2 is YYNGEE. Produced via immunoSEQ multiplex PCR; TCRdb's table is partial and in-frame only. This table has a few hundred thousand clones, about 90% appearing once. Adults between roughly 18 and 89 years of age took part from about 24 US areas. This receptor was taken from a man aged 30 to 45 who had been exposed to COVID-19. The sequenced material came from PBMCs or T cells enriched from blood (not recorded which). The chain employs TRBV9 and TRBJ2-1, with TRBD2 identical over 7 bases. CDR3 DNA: TGTGCCAGCAGCACTCGGGGGGACAATGAGCAGTTCTTC. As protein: CASSTRGDNEQFF. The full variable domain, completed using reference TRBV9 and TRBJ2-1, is DSGVTQTPKHLITATGQRVTLRCSPRSGDLSVYWYQQSLDQGLQFLIQYYNGEERAKGNILERFSAQQFPDLHSELNLSSLELGDSALYFCASSTRGDNEQFFGPGTRLTVL.